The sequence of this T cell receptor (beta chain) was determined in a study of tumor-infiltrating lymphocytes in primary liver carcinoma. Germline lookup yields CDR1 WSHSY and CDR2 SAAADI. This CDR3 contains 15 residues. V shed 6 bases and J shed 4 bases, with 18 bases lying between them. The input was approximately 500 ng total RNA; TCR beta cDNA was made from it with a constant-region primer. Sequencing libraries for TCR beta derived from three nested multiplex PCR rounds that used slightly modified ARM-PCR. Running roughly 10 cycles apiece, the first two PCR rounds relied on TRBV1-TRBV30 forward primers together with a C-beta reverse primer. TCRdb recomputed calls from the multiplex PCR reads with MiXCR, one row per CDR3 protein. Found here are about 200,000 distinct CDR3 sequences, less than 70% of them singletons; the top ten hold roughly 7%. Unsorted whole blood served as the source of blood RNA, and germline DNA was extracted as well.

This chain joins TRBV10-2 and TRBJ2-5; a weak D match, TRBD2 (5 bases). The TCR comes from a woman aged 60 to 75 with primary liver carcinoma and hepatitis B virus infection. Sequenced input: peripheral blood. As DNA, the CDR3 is TGCGCCAGCAGCCTCCAGGAGGCCGGAGGAGAGACCCAGTACTTC. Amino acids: CASSLQEAGGETQYF.